What follows describes a single T cell receptor (beta chain). Its antigen is undetermined. PCR involved 60 Vbeta and 13 Jbeta primers. Repertoires were generated with immunoSEQ multiplex PCR, while TCRdb's copy carries only in-frame clones and drops some. The sample spans about 34,000 clones; the ten largest clones claim about 3%. This sample was taken from a study of cytomegalovirus exposure and HLA in healthy donors. Findings and limits, study-wide: Diagnosis of cytomegalovirus status made by the classifier reportedly showed high specificity and sensitivity. Several of the most significant clusters were apparently associated with common viral pathogens in a later analysis.

V dropped 5 bases and J dropped 5 bases, with 14 bases sitting between them. The germline gives CDR1 MGHRA, CDR2 YSYEKL. The CDR3 loop spans 14 amino acids. The chain carries TRBV4-1 and TRBJ2-3, with D maybe TRBD1 (6 bases). The sequenced sample consisted of PBMCs. This sequence originates from a woman aged 40 to 50 in good health and CMV-seropositive. CDR3 sequence: CASSDFSGEDTQYF. The DNA for the CDR3 is TGCGCCAGCAGCGACTTCTCAGGGGAAGATACGCAGTATTTT.